This TCR beta chain is from a study of cytomegalovirus exposure and HLA in healthy donors. Amplification used 60 Vbeta primers and 13 Jbeta primers. The data were produced by immunoSEQ multiplex PCR, yet TCRdb's version contains in-frame clones alone and is incomplete. The sample gives about 89,000 clones, roughly four fifths of which show up once; roughly 3.7% is in the top ten. V lost 2 bases and J 5 bases, leaving 14 bases between the germline ends. Looked up from germline, CDR1 is SGDLS and CDR2 is YYNGEE. CDR3 length equals 16 residues. This receptor was obtained from a man aged 30 to 45 in good health and CMV-seronegative. Sequencing was performed on PBMCs. The chain is built from TRBV9 and TRBJ1-6, with D perhaps TRBD1 (5 bases). This CDR3 is CASSVGPASDNSPLHF. The CDR3 DNA reads TGTGCCAGCAGCGTGGGGCCCGCGTCCGATAATTCACCCCTCCACTTT. Full variable domain (missing parts from reference TRBV9 and TRBJ1-6): DSGVTQTPKHLITATGQRVTLRCSPRSGDLSVYWYQQSLDQGLQFLIQYYNGEERAKGNILERFSAQQFPDLHSELNLSSLELGDSALYFCASSVGPASDNSPLHFGNGTRLTVT.